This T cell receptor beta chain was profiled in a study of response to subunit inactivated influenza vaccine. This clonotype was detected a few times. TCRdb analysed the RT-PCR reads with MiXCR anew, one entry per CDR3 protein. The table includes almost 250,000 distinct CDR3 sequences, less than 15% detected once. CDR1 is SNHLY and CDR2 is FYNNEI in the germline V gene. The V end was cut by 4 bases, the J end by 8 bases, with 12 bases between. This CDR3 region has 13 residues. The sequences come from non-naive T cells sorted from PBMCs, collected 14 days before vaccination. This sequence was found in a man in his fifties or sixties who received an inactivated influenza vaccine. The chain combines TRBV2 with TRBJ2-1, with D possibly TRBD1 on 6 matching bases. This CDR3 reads CASSGRPGDEQFF. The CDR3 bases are TGTGCCAGCAGTGGCCGACCAGGGGATGAGCAGTTCTTC. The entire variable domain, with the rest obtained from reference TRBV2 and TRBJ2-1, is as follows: EPEVTQTPSHQVTQMGQEVILRCVPISNHLYFYWYRQILGQKVEFLVSFYNNEISEKSEIFDDQFSVERPDGSNFTLKIRSTKLEDSAMYFCASSGRPGDEQFFGPGTRLTVL.